The sequence of this T cell receptor (beta chain) was determined in a study of T-cell memory formation after mild COVID-19. Germline CDR1 SGHDT, CDR2 YYEEEE. CDR3 length equals 14 residues. TCRdb reprocessed the 5' RACE reads via MiXCR and lists one record per CDR3 protein. The table shows under 400,000 distinct CDR3 sequences, with 20% to 25% occurring only once. The chain is built from TRBV5-6 and TRBJ2-7; D not certain. The receptor comes from an adult woman who had mild COVID-19 (a few samples of this study predate the infection). Cell type and time point are not known. Sequencing was done on a sample of PBMCs or a T cell subset sorted from them (not recorded which). The CDR3 DNA reads TGTGACCGCAGCTCGAGTTGGCAGACCTACGAGCAGTACTTC. Translated, it gives CDRSSSWQTYEQYF.